This is a list of T cell receptor beta chains from one sample in a study of blood T cell repertoires in COVID-19. Clones were sequenced by immunoSEQ multiplex PCR, and TCRdb holds only the in-frame ones, with some missing. The table includes about 82,000 clones, 81% detected once. Sequenced input: peripheral blood. Receptors originate from a man older than 75 with acute or convalescent COVID-19. Each CDR3 is given with its conserved first and last residue. Each record gives: J gene, D gene, clone size, V gene, CDR3 DNA, CDR3 protein. D genes are given only for firm matches. Not all rows give a size; the values are once, few, many and, for expanded clones, a class.

j_gene: TRBJ1-5; d_gene: -; abundance: few; v_gene: TRBV2; CDR3nt: TGTGCCAGCAGTGAGGTTTTAGGAGGGGGCAATCAGCCCCAGCATTTT; CDR3aa: CASSEVLGGGNQPQHF
j_gene: TRBJ2-2; d_gene: -; abundance: -; v_gene: TRBV6-5; CDR3nt: TGTGCCAGCAGTCCAGGGGTATCGGGTACCGGGGAGCTGTTTTTT; CDR3aa: CASSPGVSGTGELFF
j_gene: TRBJ2-3; d_gene: TRBD2; abundance: -; v_gene: TRBV30; CDR3nt: TGTGCCTGGAGACTAGCGGGAGGGCCAGATACGCAGTATTTT; CDR3aa: CAWRLAGGPDTQYF
j_gene: TRBJ1-1; d_gene: TRBD1; abundance: -; v_gene: TRBV7-2; CDR3nt: TGTGCCAGCAGCCATGGGACAGGGGAGAACACTGAAGCTTTCTTT; CDR3aa: CASSHGTGENTEAFF
j_gene: TRBJ2-1; d_gene: TRBD2; abundance: -; v_gene: TRBV11-3; CDR3nt: TGTGCCAGCAGCTTAGAGGGACTAGCGAGGAATGAGCAGTTCTTC; CDR3aa: CASSLEGLARNEQFF
j_gene: TRBJ2-7; d_gene: -; abundance: -; v_gene: TRBV28; CDR3nt: TGTGCCAGCAGTTTAGGTGGAGACAGATCCTACGAGCAGTACTTC; CDR3aa: CASSLGGDRSYEQYF
j_gene: TRBJ2-2; d_gene: -; abundance: few; v_gene: TRBV29-1; CDR3nt: TGCAGCGTCGGGACTCCGAACACCGGGGAGCTGTTTTTT; CDR3aa: CSVGTPNTGELFF
j_gene: TRBJ2-1; d_gene: TRBD2; abundance: -; v_gene: TRBV10-3; CDR3nt: TGTGCCATCAGGGGATCTAGCGGCCAAAGATACAATGAGCAGTTCTTC; CDR3aa: CAIRGSSGQRYNEQFF
j_gene: TRBJ2-7; d_gene: TRBD2; abundance: few; v_gene: TRBV5-4; CDR3nt: TGTGCCAGCAGCTCACTGACTAGCGGGAGTGGTGAGCAGTACTTC; CDR3aa: CASSSLTSGSGEQYF
j_gene: TRBJ2-7; d_gene: TRBD1; abundance: few; v_gene: TRBV4-1; CDR3nt: TGCGCCAGCAGCCAGCCCGGGACAGCTATCTACGAGCAGTACTTC; CDR3aa: CASSQPGTAIYEQYF
j_gene: TRBJ2-6; d_gene: -; abundance: -; v_gene: TRBV12-5; CDR3nt: TGTGCTAGTGGTTTTGACAGCTCTGGGGCCAACGTCCTGACTTTC; CDR3aa: CASGFDSSGANVLTF
j_gene: TRBJ2-3; d_gene: TRBD1; abundance: -; v_gene: TRBV24-1; CDR3nt: TGTGCCACCAGTGATACGGGACAGGGTACAGATACGCAGTATTTT; CDR3aa: CATSDTGQGTDTQYF
j_gene: TRBJ2-1; d_gene: TRBD2; abundance: -; v_gene: TRBV7-3; CDR3nt: TGTGCCAGCAGCTTAAAAGGCGGGACTAGCGGGAGGAGGCAGGAGCAGTTCTTC; CDR3aa: CASSLKGGTSGRRQEQFF
j_gene: TRBJ1-6; d_gene: TRBD1; abundance: -; v_gene: TRBV27; CDR3nt: TGTGCCAGCACCAGAGGGACAGGCAATTCACCCCTCCACTTT; CDR3aa: CASTRGTGNSPLHF
j_gene: TRBJ1-2; d_gene: TRBD1; abundance: -; v_gene: TRBV18; CDR3nt: TGTGCCAGCTCACCGACAGGGCGAGCTAACTATGGCTACACCTTC; CDR3aa: CASSPTGRANYGYTF
j_gene: TRBJ2-1; d_gene: -; abundance: -; v_gene: TRBV6-6; CDR3nt: TGTGCCAGCAGTTCGGCAGGCTCCTACAATGAGCAGTTCTTC; CDR3aa: CASSSAGSYNEQFF
j_gene: TRBJ1-4; d_gene: TRBD1; abundance: -; v_gene: TRBV27; CDR3nt: TGTGCCAGCAGTTGGGACAGAACTAATGAAAAACTGTTTTTT; CDR3aa: CASSWDRTNEKLFF
j_gene: TRBJ2-7; d_gene: TRBD1; abundance: -; v_gene: TRBV12-3/TRBV12-4; CDR3nt: TGTGCCAGCAGTTTGGGACAGATCTACGAGCAGTACTTC; CDR3aa: CASSLGQIYEQYF
j_gene: TRBJ2-1; d_gene: TRBD2; abundance: -; v_gene: TRBV5-4; CDR3nt: TGTGCCAGCAGCGTGGACTTAGCGGGAGGGCTATACAATGAGCAGTTCTTC; CDR3aa: CASSVDLAGGLYNEQFF
j_gene: TRBJ2-1; d_gene: TRBD2; abundance: -; v_gene: TRBV7-7; CDR3nt: TGTGCTAGCAGCCCGGGACTAGTCGGGATCGATGAGCAGTTCTTC; CDR3aa: CASSPGLVGIDEQFF
j_gene: TRBJ2-7; d_gene: TRBD2; abundance: -; v_gene: TRBV19; CDR3nt: TGTGCCAGTAGCTCACTTAGCGGGAGAATTTCGAGCTCCTACGAGCAGTACTTC; CDR3aa: CASSSLSGRISSSYEQYF
j_gene: TRBJ2-7; d_gene: TRBD1; abundance: -; v_gene: TRBV18; CDR3nt: TGTGCCAGCTCACCAACACAGGGGTCATACGAGCAGTACTTC; CDR3aa: CASSPTQGSYEQYF
j_gene: TRBJ2-1; d_gene: -; abundance: -; v_gene: TRBV28; CDR3nt: TGTGCCAGCAGTTTGCGGAATGAGCAGTTCTTC; CDR3aa: CASSLRNEQFF
j_gene: TRBJ2-7; d_gene: -; abundance: -; v_gene: TRBV29-1; CDR3nt: TGCAGCGTAACCCTCACTCGAACCTACGAGCAGTACTTC; CDR3aa: CSVTLTRTYEQYF
j_gene: TRBJ2-5; d_gene: -; abundance: -; v_gene: TRBV29-1; CDR3nt: TGCAGCGTTCTGGACTGGAGGGAGACCCAGTACTTC; CDR3aa: CSVLDWRETQYF
j_gene: TRBJ2-3; d_gene: TRBD2; abundance: -; v_gene: TRBV6-6; CDR3nt: TGTGCCAGCAGTCTGCTAGCGGGAGGGCACGGCACAGATACGCAGTATTTT; CDR3aa: CASSLLAGGHGTDTQYF
j_gene: TRBJ2-5; d_gene: TRBD1; abundance: -; v_gene: TRBV5-8; CDR3nt: TGTGCCAGCAGCTTAGGACAGGGCCCTCAAGAGACCCAGTACTTC; CDR3aa: CASSLGQGPQETQYF
j_gene: TRBJ1-1; d_gene: -; abundance: once; v_gene: TRBV9; CDR3nt: TGTGCCAGCAGCGCGATACAGGGAGTTGACACTGAAGCTTTCTTT; CDR3aa: CASSAIQGVDTEAFF
j_gene: TRBJ1-2; d_gene: TRBD1; abundance: -; v_gene: TRBV27; CDR3nt: TGTGCCAGCAGTTCCCCGGGACAGGGGGGCACCTTC; CDR3aa: CASSSPGQGGTF
j_gene: TRBJ2-1; d_gene: TRBD2; abundance: once; v_gene: TRBV5-5; CDR3nt: TGTGCCAGCAGCTATTGGGAGGGGGAGCAGTTCTTC; CDR3aa: CASSYWEGEQFF
j_gene: TRBJ2-7; d_gene: -; abundance: -; v_gene: TRBV27; CDR3nt: TGTGCCAGCAGTTTATCGTGGTCCGAGGCATCCTACGAGCAGTACTTC; CDR3aa: CASSLSWSEASYEQYF
j_gene: TRBJ2-6; d_gene: TRBD1; abundance: -; v_gene: TRBV5-4; CDR3nt: TGTGCCAGCTCTCCGGGACAGGGGAATGGTGGGGCCAACGTCCTGACTTTC; CDR3aa: CASSPGQGNGGANVLTF
j_gene: TRBJ1-1; d_gene: TRBD1; abundance: -; v_gene: TRBV19; CDR3nt: TGTGCCAGTAGTACGACAGGGGGCACTGAAGCTTTCTTT; CDR3aa: CASSTTGGTEAFF
j_gene: TRBJ1-1; d_gene: TRBD1; abundance: -; v_gene: TRBV18; CDR3nt: TGTGCCAGCTCACTAGTACAGGGGAGCACTGAAGCTTTCTTT; CDR3aa: CASSLVQGSTEAFF
j_gene: TRBJ2-5; d_gene: TRBD1; abundance: few; v_gene: TRBV5-1; CDR3nt: TGCGCCAGCAGCTTGGCCGGGACAGAAGAGACCCAGTACTTC; CDR3aa: CASSLAGTEETQYF
j_gene: TRBJ2-1; d_gene: TRBD2; abundance: once; v_gene: TRBV6-5; CDR3nt: TGTGCCAGCAGTAAATCGGGACTAGCAGTCAATGAGCAGTTCTTC; CDR3aa: CASSKSGLAVNEQFF
j_gene: TRBJ1-5; d_gene: -; abundance: few; v_gene: TRBV30; CDR3nt: TGTGCCTGGATGCGGCCGGGTAGCAATCAGCCCCAGCATTTT; CDR3aa: CAWMRPGSNQPQHF
j_gene: TRBJ2-7; d_gene: -; abundance: -; v_gene: TRBV6-4; CDR3nt: TGTGCCAGCAGTGACTCGGTCGGCTCCTACGAGCAGTACTTC; CDR3aa: CASSDSVGSYEQYF
j_gene: TRBJ2-5; d_gene: TRBD2; abundance: once; v_gene: TRBV2; CDR3nt: TGTGCCAGCAGTGATGGGGCGGGAGGAGAGACCCAGTACTTC; CDR3aa: CASSDGAGGETQYF
j_gene: TRBJ1-6; d_gene: -; abundance: -; v_gene: TRBV5-1; CDR3nt: TGCGCCAGCAGCTTGGGGTCATACTATTCACCCCTCCACTTT; CDR3aa: CASSLGSYYSPLHF